The source of this TCR beta chain is a study of CD8 T cells in ankylosing spondylitis. This clonotype has only a few counts. No antigen is known for it. The CDR3 runs to 14 residues. Germline V gives CDR1 DFQATT, CDR2 SNEGSKA (reference sequence). Trimming took 1 base from V and 3 from J, leaving 13 bases between them. Whole-study findings and limits: Seemingly characteristic of ankylosing spondylitis blood was a TCR beta motif consisting of fewer than 10 highly homologous variants. It was reported that disease-linked clones were significantly enriched in matched ankylosing spondylitis synovial fluid.

TCRdb analysed the 5' RACE reads with MiXCR anew, one entry per CDR3 protein. The profile shows 670,000 or so distinct CDR3 sequences, roughly 20% of them singletons. V and J are TRBV20-1 and TRBJ2-7, with D hard to call. The source of this sequence is a male donor with ankylosing spondylitis. The sequenced material came from blood, either unsorted or a sorted T cell fraction (not recorded which). The DNA for the CDR3 is TGCAGTGCTAGAGTTCCGGAGTCGGACTACGAGCAGTACTTC. Amino acids: CSARVPESDYEQYF.